This entry lists 31 T cell receptor beta chains sequenced from one sample in a study of cytomegalovirus exposure and HLA in healthy donors. Researchers ran the PCR with 60 Vbeta and 13 Jbeta primers. The data were produced by immunoSEQ multiplex PCR, yet TCRdb's version contains in-frame clones alone and is incomplete. The table has around 140,000 clones, roughly 79% seen once; the top ten hold around 0.99%. Sequencing was done on a sample of PBMCs. The receptors stem from a male donor in good health and CMV-seronegative.

V usage is TRBV7-9 and J usage is TRBJ1-5; no clear D gene. V lost 1 base and J 7 bases, leaving 11 bases between the germline ends. CDR3 length equals 14 residues. CDR1 and CDR2 from the germline V gene are SEHNR and FQNEAQ (reference sequence). This CDR3 is CASSLGRGDQPQHF. In DNA form, the CDR3 reads TGTGCCAGCAGCTTAGGTCGGGGAGACCAGCCCCAGCATTTT.

The chain couples TRBV29-1 to TRBJ2-1, with 9 bases aligning to TRBD1. Germline CDR1 reads SQVTM; CDR2 reads ANQGSEA. The CDR3 spans 14 residues. Trimming cost V 1 base and J 7 bases; bases outside gene matches: 5. The CDR3 nucleotides read TGCAGCGTTGAAGGGGGACAGGGCGGGAATGAGCAGTTCTTC. Translating it yields CSVEGGQGGNEQFF.

Regarding this clone: An end of the junction differs from the germline gene, which may be a read error. The chain combines TRBV9 with TRBJ2-5, with D possibly TRBD2 on 7 matching bases. The germline gives CDR1 SGDLS, CDR2 YYNGEE. This CDR3 is built from 15 residues. CDR3 sequence: CASSPPQGGRETQHF. CDR3 DNA sequence: TGTGCCAGCAGCCCACCCCAAGGGGGGAGGGAGACCCAGCACTTC. Full variable domain (missing parts from reference TRBV9 and TRBJ2-5): DSGVTQTPKHLITATGQRVTLRCSPRSGDLSVYWYQQSLDQGLQFLIQYYNGEERAKGNILERFSAQQFPDLHSELNLSSLELGDSALYFCASSPPQGGRETQHFGPGTRLLVL.

The chain joins TRBV19 to TRBJ1-6; 10 nucleotides match TRBD1. V was clipped by 6 bases and J by 10 bases; unmatched bases: 9. Germline assignment: CDR1 LNHDA and CDR2 SQIVND (reference sequence). This CDR3 region has 15 residues. The CDR3 region has the DNA TGTGCCAGTAGGACGGGACAGGGGCTAGGGTCACCCCTCCACTTT. Translation: CASRTGQGLGSPLHF.

This clone came up a few times. The rearrangement joins TRBV5-1 to TRBJ1-1, with 7 bases lining up with TRBD1. The CDR3 is 16 residues long. Per the germline V gene, CDR1 is SGHRS and CDR2 is YFSETQ. The J segment lost 1 base and the V segment lost 1 base, leaving 7 bases of the junction unmatched. The CDR3, as DNA: TGCGCCAGCAGCTTGAGGGGGGACAGATCGAACACTGAAGCTTTCTTT. It yields the protein CASSLRGDRSNTEAFF.

The rearrangement uses TRBV7-8 and TRBJ2-2, with 8 bases fitting TRBD1. After removal of 6 bases from V and 5 bases from J, the junction contained 14 bases not matched to a gene. The CDR3 covers 17 residues. CDR1 is SGHVS and CDR2 is FQNEAQ in the germline V gene. CDR3 sequence: CASRRSDRVLITGELFF. CDR3 DNA sequence: TGTGCCAGCAGGCGGTCGGACAGGGTCCTTATTACCGGGGAGCTGTTTTTT.

The chain recombines TRBV9 with TRBJ2-3, with D perhaps TRBD2 (7 bases). Germline V lookup: CDR1 SGDLS, CDR2 YYNGEE. The CDR3 contains 14 residues. V lost 0 bases, J lost 8 bases, and 13 bases lay in between. CDR3 sequence reads: CASSVGGGQGTQYF. CDR3 in DNA: TGTGCCAGCAGCGTAGGGGGGGGGCAGGGTACGCAGTATTTT.

This chain links TRBV19 with TRBJ2-3, with 8 positions matching TRBD1. V trimming: 7 bases; J trimming: 6 bases; junction bases outside the gene matches: 12. CDR1 and CDR2 from the germline V gene are LNHDA and SQIVND (reference sequence). The CDR3 has 15 residues. Written as DNA, the CDR3 is TGTGCCAGTACGGACAGGGCGATCCGGGGGGATACGCAGTATTTT. This sequence encodes CASTDRAIRGDTQYF.

The V and J genes are TRBV27 and TRBJ1-4; 9 bases match TRBD1. The germline V gene has CDR1 MNHEY and CDR2 SMNVEV (reference sequence). This CDR3 spans 15 amino acids. The junction had 6 bases not matched to a gene; V was cut back by 3 bases and J by 7 bases. The CDR3 nucleotides are TGTGCCAGCAGTTTCGACAGGGGGTTTGTTGAAAAACTGTTTTTT. This translates into CASSFDRGFVEKLFF.

The chain joins TRBV6-5 to TRBJ2-2; tentatively, D is TRBD1 (5 bases). Trimming shortened V by 0 bases and J by 4 bases, and 6 bases separated the two germline ends. This CDR3 spans 14 amino acids. The germline V gene encodes CDR1 MNHEY and CDR2 SVGAGI. CDR3 sequence (DNA): TGTGCCAGCAGTTACTCCGACAGCACCGGGGAGCTGTTTTTT. Protein sequence: CASSYSDSTGELFF.

The chain uses TRBV5-1 and TRBJ2-1, with TRBD2 matching 9 bases. V shed 4 bases and J 4 bases; nucleotides not matched to a gene: 6. Germline CDR1 and CDR2: SGHRS and YFSETQ. The CDR3 totals 15 residues. The DNA of the CDR3 is TGCGCCAGCAGCGACCCGGGACTAGCTTACAATGAGCAGTTCTTC. It yields the protein CASSDPGLAYNEQFF.

The chain links TRBV19 to TRBJ2-5, with TRBD2 matching over 7 bases. The CDR3 runs to 14 residues. CDR1 and CDR2 from the germline V gene are LNHDA and SQIVND (reference sequence). The junction had 10 bases not matched to a gene; V was cut back by 7 bases and J by 5 bases. The CDR3 sequence is CASKPSGRRETQYF. Written as DNA, the CDR3 is TGTGCCAGTAAACCTTCCGGGAGGCGCGAGACCCAGTACTTC.

V gene TRBV9 combines with J gene TRBJ1-4; no definite D call. This CDR3 is built from 15 residues. Germline CDR1 reads SGDLS; CDR2 reads YYNGEE. V shed 1 base and J shed 8 bases, with 15 bases lying between them. CDR3 sequence: CASSVSGTNMEKLFF. The CDR3 region has the DNA TGTGCCAGCAGCGTATCCGGCACTAATATGGAAAAACTGTTTTTT. Full variable domain (outside the CDR3, taken from reference TRBV9 and TRBJ1-4): DSGVTQTPKHLITATGQRVTLRCSPRSGDLSVYWYQQSLDQGLQFLIQYYNGEERAKGNILERFSAQQFPDLHSELNLSSLELGDSALYFCASSVSGTNMEKLFFGSGTQLSVL.

The V gene is TRBV7-8, the J gene TRBJ1-6, with D unresolved. V lost 2 bases to trimming and J lost 8 bases, with 13 bases between them. Per the germline V gene, CDR1 is SGHVS and CDR2 is FQNEAQ. The length of the CDR3 is 15 residues. CDR3 residues: CASSLKRGLDSPLHF. CDR3 nucleotide sequence: TGTGCCAGCAGCTTAAAACGGGGTTTAGATTCACCCCTCCACTTT.

This chain connects TRBV9 to TRBJ2-1, with TRBD2 matching over 9 bases. The germline V gene encodes CDR1 SGDLS and CDR2 YYNGEE. The CDR3 spans 17 residues. Losses at the gene ends were 0 bases for V and 6 bases for J; bases not matched to a gene: 10. CDR3 residues: CASSVARGGGAANEQFF. DNA of the CDR3: TGTGCCAGCAGCGTAGCCCGGGGCGGGGGGGCCGCCAATGAGCAGTTCTTC.

This clone was counted only a few times. The genes are TRBV4-3 and TRBJ2-2, with 10 bases fitting TRBD2. Losses at the gene ends were 0 bases for V and 5 bases for J; bases not matched to a gene: 9. The CDR3 sequence is 18 residues long. Germline loops: CDR1 LGHNA, CDR2 YSLEER. CDR3 sequence (DNA): TGCGCCAGCAGCCAAGATCCTCTCTCTAGCGGGAGTACCGGGGAGCTGTTTTTT. Translating gives CASSQDPLSSGSTGELFF.

CDR3 loop: CSVAGTGGYEQYF. For the CDR3, the DNA is TGCAGCGTCGCCGGGACAGGGGGGTACGAGCAGTACTTC. The chain links TRBV29-1 to TRBJ2-7; 11 bases line up with TRBD1. With V trimmed by 6 bases and J by 4 bases, 5 bases remained unmatched. The CDR3 totals 13 residues. Germline CDR1 is SQVTM and CDR2 is ANQGSEA.

This clone was counted once. This chain links TRBV14 with TRBJ2-2; D may be TRBD1 (5 bases). The V end was cut by 4 bases, the J end by 0 bases, with 9 bases between. The CDR3 is 15 amino acids. Germline CDR1 is SGHDN and CDR2 is FVKESK. The CDR3 nucleotides are TGTGCCAGCAGCCCTGACAGCGCGAACACCGGGGAGCTGTTTTTT. Translating gives CASSPDSANTGELFF.

The CDR3 nucleotides read TGTGCCAGCAGCGTCGACACCTCCTACGAGCAGTACTTC. Its protein product is CASSVDTSYEQYF. V is TRBV9 and J is TRBJ2-7; no definite D call. The CDR3 length is 13 residues. The germline V gene has CDR1 SGDLS and CDR2 YYNGEE. The ends were cut back, 2 bases at V and 0 bases at J, with 6 bases in the middle.

The chain employs TRBV5-1 and TRBJ1-2, with D unclear. Trimming took off 0 bases at V and 4 bases at J, with 4 bases between the two ends. CDR3 size: 12 residues. Germline V lookup: CDR1 SGHRS, CDR2 YFSETQ. CDR3 sequence: CASSLAGYGYTF. The CDR3 nucleotides are TGCGCCAGCAGCTTGGCGGGCTATGGCTACACCTTC.

This chain joins TRBV10-3 and TRBJ2-5; D is possibly TRBD1 (6 bases). This CDR3 has 13 amino acids. The germline CDR1 and CDR2 sequences are ENHRY and SYGVKD. The V and J ends lost 7 bases and 11 bases respectively, with 20 bases between them. The chain's CDR3 is CAIKGTQSWEQYF. For the CDR3, the DNA is TGTGCCATCAAGGGGACACAGTCTTGGGAGCAGTACTTC.

J is TRBJ2-7 and V is TRBV19, with 9 bases that match TRBD1. The germline gives CDR1 LNHDA, CDR2 SQIVND (reference sequence). The junction had 12 bases not matched to a gene; V was cut back by 9 bases and J by 3 bases. This CDR3 is built from 15 residues. CDR3 coding DNA: TGTGCCAGCTCAGTCTACAGGGGGCGCAACTACGAGCAGTACTTC. This codes for CASSVYRGRNYEQYF. Combining the CDR3 with reference TRBV19 and TRBJ2-7 gives the whole variable domain DGGITQSPKYLFRKEGQNVTLSCEQNLNHDAMYWYRQDPGQGLRLIYYSQIVNDFQKGDIAEGYSVSREKKESFPLTVTSAQKNPTAFYLCASSVYRGRNYEQYFGPGTRLTVT.

The rearrangement uses TRBV19 and TRBJ2-3; TRBD2 matches 11 bases. V shed 9 bases and J 2 bases; nucleotides not matched to a gene: 7. The CDR3 covers 15 residues. CDR1 LNHDA and CDR2 SQIVND come from the germline V gene (reference sequence). CDR3 amino acids: CASGLTSGATDTQYF. The CDR3 region has the DNA TGTGCCAGCGGCCTGACTAGCGGGGCCACAGATACGCAGTATTTT.

The chain is built from TRBV4-1 and TRBJ2-3; 11 nucleotides match TRBD2. The V gene end was trimmed by 0 bases and the J gene end by 1 base; junction bases not matched to a gene: 12. Germline CDR1 reads MGHRA; CDR2 reads YSYEKL. The CDR3 covers 20 residues. CDR3 in amino acids: CASSQDRSSGGARGTDTQYF. CDR3 nucleotide sequence: TGCGCCAGCAGCCAAGACAGGAGTAGCGGGGGGGCCCGGGGCACAGATACGCAGTATTTT.

The J gene is TRBJ2-3, the V gene TRBV30; 8 nucleotides agree with TRBD2. This CDR3 region has 13 residues. The ends lost 1 base at V and 4 bases at J; junction bases unmatched: 1. Germline CDR1 is GTSNPN and CDR2 is SVGIG (reference sequence). The chain's CDR3 is CAWSARGADTQYF. The CDR3 DNA follows: TGTGCCTGGAGTGCGCGGGGGGCAGATACGCAGTATTTT. Together with reference TRBV30 and TRBJ2-3, the CDR3 gives the full variable domain: SQTIHQWPATLVQPVGSPLSLECTVEGTSNPNLYWYRQAAGRGLQLLFYSVGIGQISSEVPQNLSASRPQDRQFILSSKKLLLSDSGFYLCAWSARGADTQYFGPGTRLTVL.

The chain employs TRBV5-6 and TRBJ1-5, with 9 nucleotides matching TRBD1. With V trimmed by 3 bases and J by 2 bases, 12 bases remained unmatched. Germline V gene sequence: CDR1 SGHDT, CDR2 YYEEEE. The CDR3 has 18 residues. The CDR3, as DNA: TGTGCCAGCAGCTCGTTTGGACAGGGGACCGTTGGCAATCAGCCCCAGCATTTT. Its translation: CASSSFGQGTVGNQPQHF.

This chain joins TRBV9 and TRBJ1-1, with D possibly TRBD1 on 5 matching bases. Germline assignment: CDR1 SGDLS and CDR2 YYNGEE. There are 14 residues in the CDR3. V was clipped by 0 bases and J by 2 bases, with 8 bases between them. CDR3 amino acids: CASSVAQANTEAFF. The DNA of the CDR3 is TGTGCCAGCAGCGTAGCACAGGCCAACACTGAAGCTTTCTTT.

The rearrangement joins TRBV27 to TRBJ1-5; weak D call: TRBD1 (5 bases). The CDR3 is 15 residues long. Germline V gene sequence: CDR1 MNHEY, CDR2 SMNVEV (reference sequence). V shed 5 bases and J shed 3 bases, with 14 bases lying between them. This CDR3 reads CASSPLRQHNQPQHF. CDR3 coding DNA: TGTGCCAGCAGTCCCCTCAGACAGCACAATCAGCCCCAGCATTTT.

The chain joins TRBV30 to TRBJ2-7; TRBD2 matches 7 bases. The CDR3 totals 15 residues. The trim removed 0 bases at V and 2 bases at J, leaving 7 bases unmatched. Looked up from germline, CDR1 is GTSNPN and CDR2 is SVGIG (reference sequence). Here the CDR3 reads CAWSVRGGGTYEQYF. CDR3 coding DNA: TGTGCCTGGAGTGTACGGGGCGGGGGAACCTACGAGCAGTACTTC.

The CDR3 sequence is CATSRGTGGINSPLHF. In DNA, the CDR3 is TGTGCCACCAGCAGAGGTACAGGGGGGATTAATTCACCCCTCCACTTT. The chain employs TRBV15 and TRBJ1-6, with 8 bases fitting TRBD1. Germline V gene sequence: CDR1 LNHNV, CDR2 YYDKDF (reference sequence). The CDR3 loop spans 16 amino acids. The J segment lost 6 bases and the V segment lost 1 base, leaving 5 bases of the junction unmatched.

The chain couples TRBV5-6 to TRBJ1-3; tentatively, D is TRBD1 (5 bases). Germline V gives CDR1 SGHDT, CDR2 YYEEEE. The CDR3 extends over 15 amino acids. Trimming cost V 4 bases and J 0 bases, with 11 bases left between them. The CDR3 reads CASSRGLSSGNTIYF. In nucleotides, the CDR3 is TGTGCCAGCAGCCGGGGACTGAGCTCTGGAAACACCATATATTTT.